These 9 T cell receptor beta chains originate from one sample sequenced in a study of low-dose radiotherapy and immunotherapy resistance in tumors. Time point in this sample: before trial treatment. First-strand cDNA used TRAV- and TRBV-specific primers, covering alpha and beta chains. Amplification, which lasted 15 to 20 PCR cycles, used a constant-region primer and V-primer adapter to amplify TCRs. TCRdb re-derived calls from the reads in MiXCR, one entry per CDR3 protein. This sample has 85,000 to 95,000 distinct CDR3 sequences; 9.4% occur once, and the top ten carry roughly 1%. The sample here was PBMCs, taken before treatment. The receptor set was obtained from a male donor with prostate cancer.

This clonotype showed up many times. V usage is TRBV20-1 and J usage is TRBJ2-3; 7 positions match TRBD1. From germline, CDR1 is DFQATT and CDR2 SNEGSKA (reference sequence). This CDR3 contains 16 residues. After removal of 2 bases from V and 5 bases from J, the junction contained 13 bases not matched to a gene. The CDR3 sequence is CSARPPRDRAQDTQYF. The CDR3, as DNA: TGCAGTGCTAGACCTCCTCGGGACAGAGCACAAGATACGCAGTATTTT.

This chain uses TRBV5-6 with TRBJ2-7, with D uncertain. The germline gives CDR1 SGHDT, CDR2 YYEEEE. This CDR3 contains 12 residues. The V end was cut by 2 bases, the J end by 2 bases, with 5 bases between. The CDR3 DNA reads as TGTGCCAGCAGCTTTTTAGCCTACGAGCAGTACTTC. Translated, it gives CASSFLAYEQYF.

At least ten counts were recorded for this clonotype. The rearrangement joins TRBV6-2 or TRBV6-3 to TRBJ2-4, with D possibly being TRBD1 or TRBD2 (5 bases each). V shed 5 bases and J shed 5 bases, with 16 bases lying between them. Germline CDR1 is MNHEY and CDR2 is SVGEGT. This CDR3 comprises 15 residues. The DNA of the CDR3 is TGTGCCAGCAGTGGGACGCGGGTCCCCCAAAACATTCAGTACTTC. This gives the protein CASSGTRVPQNIQYF.

This clonotype has at least ten counts. The V gene is TRBV19, the J gene TRBJ2-3, with 11 bases matching TRBD2. Germline V CDR1 and CDR2: LNHDA, SQIVND (reference sequence). The CDR3 is made up of 16 amino acids. With V trimmed by 5 bases and J by 0 bases, 4 bases remained unmatched. The CDR3 spells CASSLRTSGSTDTQYF. In nucleotides, the CDR3 is TGTGCCAGTAGTCTCCGGACTAGCGGGAGCACAGATACGCAGTATTTT.

This clonotype has a handful of counts. The chain recombines TRBV7-3 with TRBJ1-1; D ambiguous. The V end was cut by 2 bases, the J end by 3 bases, with 16 bases between. Germline-derived CDR1 and CDR2 are SGHTA and FQGTGA. This CDR3 spans 16 amino acids. Here the CDR3 DNA reads TGTGCCAGCAGCTTATTGTCAGGAATAGCGGACACTGAAGCTTTCTTT. Its protein product is CASSLLSGIADTEAFF.

This clonotype appeared many times. The chain couples TRBV4-1 to TRBJ1-1; D is uncertain. Germline values: CDR1 MGHRA, CDR2 YSYEKL. The ends were cut back, 1 base at V and 1 base at J, with 16 bases in the middle. This CDR3 is 17 amino acids long. DNA for the CDR3: TGCGCCAGCAGCCAAGTCCTTTCCAGACAATCGAACACTGAAGCTTTCTTT. Translating gives CASSQVLSRQSNTEAFF.

This clonotype was recorded a few times. The chain carries TRBV30 and TRBJ2-1, with a possible D match to TRBD2 (5 bases). The V end lost 5 bases, the J end lost 9 bases, and 11 bases lay between the germline ends. Germline CDR1 is GTSNPN and CDR2 is SVGIG (reference sequence). The CDR3 runs 11 residues. In nucleotides, the CDR3 is TGTGCCTGGGTAGCGTCTTCTGAGCAGTTCTTC. Its protein product is CAWVASSEQFF. The variable domain in full, with the rest retrieved from reference TRBV30 and TRBJ2-1, is SQTIHQWPATLVQPVGSPLSLECTVEGTSNPNLYWYRQAAGRGLQLLFYSVGIGQISSEVPQNLSASRPQDRQFILSSKKLLLSDSGFYLCAWVASSEQFFGPGTRLTVL.

This clonotype was detected ten times or more. The CDR3 reads CASSPDRLNTEAFF. As DNA, the CDR3 is TGTGCCAGCAGTCCCGACAGGTTGAACACTGAAGCTTTCTTT. V is TRBV27 and J is TRBJ1-1; tentatively, D is TRBD1 (6 bases). V was pared by 5 bases and J by 0 bases, with 10 bases between. From germline, CDR1 is MNHEY and CDR2 SMNVEV (reference sequence). The CDR3 is made up of 14 amino acids.

This clonotype was seen ten or more times. This chain joins TRBV20-1 and TRBJ2-2; D remains ambiguous. The length of the CDR3 is 15 residues. Between the trimmed V and J ends, which lost 3 bases and 3 bases, there was a span of 14 bases. Germline lookup yields CDR1 DFQATT and CDR2 SNEGSKA (reference sequence). CDR3: CSASLAGGDTGELFF. CDR3 DNA: TGCAGTGCTAGCTTGGCCGGTGGGGACACCGGGGAGCTGTTTTTT.